This is a list of T cell receptor beta chains from one sample in a study of blood T cell repertoires in COVID-19. Profiling relied on immunoSEQ multiplex PCR, and the TCRdb table lists in-frame clones only, not all of them. This table holds 450,000 or so clones, around 90% found once. Sequencing used peripheral blood. The receptors were gathered from a man aged 18 to 35 with COVID-19, enrolled during active disease. The CDR3 runs from the conserved cysteine through the conserved F or W. A D gene is named only where the DNA matches it firmly. Some rows mark clone size as missing; the rest say once, few, many or name a class of expanded clone.

v_gene	j_gene	d_gene	abundance	CDR3nt	CDR3aa
TRBV5-4	TRBJ2-1	TRBD2	.	TGTGCCAGCAGCTTGTCTAGCGGGTTTTACAATGAGCAGTTCTTC	CASSLSSGFYNEQFF
TRBV6-6	TRBJ2-4	TRBD2	.	TGTGCCAGCAGTCCCCGCCCCAGGACTAGCGGGAAAACCAAAAACATTCAGTACTTC	CASSPRPRTSGKTKNIQYF
TRBV12-3/TRBV12-4	TRBJ2-3	.	.	TGTGCCAGCGCATCTCACAACACAGATACGCAGTATTTT	CASASHNTDTQYF
TRBV5-1	TRBJ2-3	.	.	TGCGCCAGCAGCTTGGCGATAAGTGGGAGGAACACAGATACGCAGTATTTT	CASSLAISGRNTDTQYF
TRBV5-1	TRBJ2-2	.	few	TGCGCCAGCAAAATCGGGATGGACACCGGGGAGCTGTTTTTT	CASKIGMDTGELFF
TRBV6-6	TRBJ1-2	.	.	TGTGCCAGCACATGGGAAGGGGATGGCTACACCTTC	CASTWEGDGYTF
TRBV19	TRBJ2-7	TRBD2	.	TGTGCCAGTAGCATCGGGGGGGGGAAATACGAGCAGTACTTC	CASSIGGGKYEQYF
TRBV25-1	TRBJ1-1	TRBD1	.	TGTGCCAGCAGTGAATCGCAGGGGGAAACTGAAGCTTTCTTT	CASSESQGETEAFF
TRBV7-2	TRBJ1-1	TRBD1	.	TGTGCCAGCAGCTTGCAGGGGGCGGCTGAAGCTTTCTTT	CASSLQGAAEAFF
TRBV29-1	TRBJ1-1	.	.	TGCAGCGTGGTGACTAGGAACACTGAAGCTTTCTTT	CSVVTRNTEAFF
TRBV6-1	TRBJ2-1	.	.	TGTGCCAGCAGTGAAGCTGGAGATGAGCAGTTCTTC	CASSEAGDEQFF
TRBV9	TRBJ2-3	.	.	TGTGCCAGCAGCGTAGTCGTACCACCTACCGGTACGCAGTATTTT	CASSVVVPPTGTQYF
TRBV5-6	TRBJ2-2	.	.	TGTGCCAGCAGCATCGGTACGAACACCGGGGAGCTGTTTTTT	CASSIGTNTGELFF
TRBV30	TRBJ1-5	.	.	TGTGCCTGGAGCACGGTAGCGGGTCAGCCCCAGCATTTT	CAWSTVAGQPQHF
TRBV19	TRBJ2-2	.	.	TGTGCCAGTAGGTGGGGCCTATCGAACACCGGGGAGCTGTTTTTT	CASRWGLSNTGELFF
TRBV5-4	TRBJ2-1	TRBD2	.	TGTGCCAGCAGCCCCCGGACTAGCGGGGACGAGCAGTTCTTC	CASSPRTSGDEQFF
TRBV30	TRBJ2-1	.	.	TGTGCCTGGAGTGTAAGCCTTACTAGCTCCTACAATGAGCAGTTCTTC	CAWSVSLTSSYNEQFF
TRBV25-1	TRBJ1-5	.	.	TGTGCCAGCAGTGACATACAGGGCAATCAGCCCCAGCATTTT	CASSDIQGNQPQHF
TRBV11-2	TRBJ1-1	.	.	TGTGCCAGCAGCCCCAGAGCGGGGGGCCGAACTGCTTTCTTT	CASSPRAGGRTAFF
TRBV5-1	TRBJ1-4	.	.	TGCGCCAGCAGCCCAAGGGAGGGCAGGGAAAAACTGTTTTTT	CASSPREGREKLFF
TRBV6-5	TRBJ2-7	TRBD1	.	TGTGCCAGCAGCCCAGACAGGGGGTTGTACGAGCAGTACTTC	CASSPDRGLYEQYF
TRBV11-3	TRBJ2-7	.	.	TGTGCCAGCAGCTTAGGAGGACAGCGTTCCTACGAGCAGTACTTC	CASSLGGQRSYEQYF
TRBV7-8	TRBJ2-5	.	.	TGTGCCAGCAGCTTATTTTCCGTCCAAGAGACCCAGTACTTC	CASSLFSVQETQYF
TRBV24-1	TRBJ2-1	.	.	TGTGCCACCAGTGGGTCGGGAGACACGCAGTTCTTC	CATSGSGDTQFF
TRBV2	TRBJ2-7	TRBD1	.	TGTGCCAGCAGTGTGGGGACAGGCATCTACGAGCAGTACTTC	CASSVGTGIYEQYF
TRBV7-6	TRBJ1-4	.	.	TGTGCCAGCAGCTCAATAAACGGCGGCCCTAATGAAAAACTGTTTTTT	CASSSINGGPNEKLFF
TRBV21-1	TRBJ2-7	.	.	TGTGCCAGCAGACTCCCGGCGACAACCCACGAGCAGTACTTC	CASRLPATTHEQYF
TRBV9	TRBJ2-3	.	.	TGTGCCAGCAGCGTAGAAGGGGCGGCCCCGGATACGCAGTATTTT	CASSVEGAAPDTQYF
TRBV6-5	TRBJ2-1	TRBD2	.	TGTGCCAGCAGGGAGAGCGGGAGGTCAGATAATGAGCAGTTCTTC	CASRESGRSDNEQFF
TRBV5-4	TRBJ1-4	.	.	TGTGCCAGCAGTTCGTCTTATAATGAAAAACTGTTTTTT	CASSSSYNEKLFF
TRBV6-1	TRBJ1-4	.	once	TGTGCCAGCAGTGAGCGCGGCGCGGATGAAAAACTGTTTTTT	CASSERGADEKLFF
TRBV6-5	TRBJ1-6	TRBD1	once	TGTGCCAGCAGTTTGCAGCGCTGGACAGGGAATTCACCCCTCCACTTT	CASSLQRWTGNSPLHF
TRBV6-5	TRBJ2-7	TRBD1	.	TGTGCCAGCAGGCCGACAGGGAAGGGCGAGCAGTACTTC	CASRPTGKGEQYF
TRBV19	TRBJ2-1	.	.	TGTGCCAGTAGTTTCCCTACCTCTTACAATGAGCAGTTCTTC	CASSFPTSYNEQFF
TRBV7-2	TRBJ1-2	TRBD1	.	TGTGCCAGCAGCTTAGCGGGACAGGCCGGATATGGCTACACCTTC	CASSLAGQAGYGYTF
TRBV5-1	TRBJ2-7	.	.	TGCGCCAGCAGCACTACAGGATACGAGCAGTACTTC	CASSTTGYEQYF
TRBV4-1	TRBJ2-7	TRBD2	.	TGCGCCAGCAGCCAAGTGGACGGGAGGGCGAGCTACGAGCAGTACTTC	CASSQVDGRASYEQYF
TRBV27	TRBJ2-7	TRBD1	.	TGTGCCAGCAGTTTAGCAGGGGGCTATTACGAGCAGTACTTC	CASSLAGGYYEQYF
TRBV19	TRBJ1-4	TRBD1	.	TGTGCCAGTAGTCCCGTAGGGACAGGGTCAGAAAAACTGTTTTTT	CASSPVGTGSEKLFF
TRBV2	TRBJ2-5	.	.	TGTGCCGTAACTAGGACAGTCTTAGGAGAGACCCAGTACTTC	CAVTRTVLGETQYF
TRBV5-3	TRBJ1-5	.	.	TGTGCCATTCGTCAGGTTTGGTATAAGCCCCAGCATTTT	CAIRQVWYKPQHF
TRBV30	TRBJ2-2	.	few	TGTGCCTGGAGTGTGGTAGGGGCCGCGAACACCGGGGAGCTGTTTTTT	CAWSVVGAANTGELFF
TRBV12-3/TRBV12-4	TRBJ1-3	.	.	TGTGCCAGCAGTCTGGGGGGAGGAAACACCATATATTTT	CASSLGGGNTIYF
TRBV19	TRBJ1-6	TRBD1	.	TGTGCCAGTAGATGGGGACAGGGGAATTCACCCCTCCACTTT	CASRWGQGNSPLHF
TRBV12-3/TRBV12-4	TRBJ2-7	TRBD1	.	TGTGCCAGCAGACAGGGGGCAAACGAGCAGTACTTC	CASRQGANEQYF
TRBV29-1	TRBJ2-3	TRBD2	.	TGCAGCGTAGCAGGACTAGCGGGAACAGATACGCAGTATTTT	CSVAGLAGTDTQYF
TRBV5-1	TRBJ1-5	TRBD1	.	TGCGCCAGCAGCTCAGGGGGCGGTCAGCCCCAGCATTTT	CASSSGGGQPQHF
TRBV4-1	TRBJ1-4	.	.	TGCGCCAGCAGCCCCAAAGAGTGGGAGGGTGTTGAAAAACTGTTTTTT	CASSPKEWEGVEKLFF